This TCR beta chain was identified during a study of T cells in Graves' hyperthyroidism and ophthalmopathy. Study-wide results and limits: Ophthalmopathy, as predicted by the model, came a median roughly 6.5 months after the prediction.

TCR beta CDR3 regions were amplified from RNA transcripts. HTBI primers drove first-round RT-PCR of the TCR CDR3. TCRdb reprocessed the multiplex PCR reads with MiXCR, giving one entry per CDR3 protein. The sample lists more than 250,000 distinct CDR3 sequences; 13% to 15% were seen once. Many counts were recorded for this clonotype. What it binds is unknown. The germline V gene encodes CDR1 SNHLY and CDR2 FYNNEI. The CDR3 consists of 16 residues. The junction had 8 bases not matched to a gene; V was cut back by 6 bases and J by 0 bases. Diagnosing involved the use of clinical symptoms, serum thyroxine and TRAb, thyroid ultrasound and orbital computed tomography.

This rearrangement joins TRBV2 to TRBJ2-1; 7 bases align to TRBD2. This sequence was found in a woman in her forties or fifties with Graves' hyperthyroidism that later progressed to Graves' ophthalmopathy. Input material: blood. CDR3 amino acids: CASRVQRDSSYNEQFF. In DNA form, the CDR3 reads TGTGCCAGCAGGGTGCAGCGGGATAGCTCCTACAATGAGCAGTTCTTC.